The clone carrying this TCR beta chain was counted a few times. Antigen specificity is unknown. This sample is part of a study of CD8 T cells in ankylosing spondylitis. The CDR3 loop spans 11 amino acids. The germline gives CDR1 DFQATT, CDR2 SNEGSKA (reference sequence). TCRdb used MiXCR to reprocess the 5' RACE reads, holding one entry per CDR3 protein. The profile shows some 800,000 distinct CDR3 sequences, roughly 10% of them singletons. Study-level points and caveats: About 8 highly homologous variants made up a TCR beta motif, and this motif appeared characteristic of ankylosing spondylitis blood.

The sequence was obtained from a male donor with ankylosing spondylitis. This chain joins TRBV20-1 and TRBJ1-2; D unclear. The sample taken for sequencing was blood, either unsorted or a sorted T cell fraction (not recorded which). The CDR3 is CSLDGNYGYTF. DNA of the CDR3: TGCAGCCTGGACGGAAACTATGGCTACACCTTC.